One and the same sample provided the 4 T cell receptor beta chains below, sequenced in a study of T-cell memory formation after mild COVID-19. TCRdb re-derived calls from the 5' RACE reads in MiXCR, one entry per CDR3 protein. The data contain more than 250,000 distinct CDR3 sequences, 16% of them singletons. Specimen: PBMCs or a T cell subset sorted from them (not recorded which). These receptors all stem from a man younger than 35 who had mild COVID-19 (a few samples of this study predate the infection). Cell type and time point are not known.

The V and J genes are TRBV5-6 and TRBJ2-1; D not certain. CDR1 is SGHDT, CDR2 YYEEEE, per germline. The V end was cut by 0 bases, the J end by 8 bases, with 6 bases between. The CDR3 is 12 residues long. The CDR3 protein is CASSLAGHEQFF. CDR3 bases: TGTGCCAGCAGCTTGGCCGGCCATGAGCAGTTCTTC.

The sample holds a few counts of this clonotype. The chain has TRBV7-2 and TRBJ2-5; 8 bases match TRBD1. The ends lost 4 bases at V and 7 bases at J; junction bases unmatched: 8. The CDR3 totals 14 residues. Germline values: CDR1 SGHTA, CDR2 FQGNSA. The CDR3 sequence is CASSSPDRVGTQYF. CDR3 nucleotides: TGTGCCAGCAGCTCACCGGACAGGGTTGGGACCCAGTACTTC.

This clonotype was seen many times. The chain couples TRBV9 to TRBJ1-2, with no clear D. This CDR3 has 15 residues. Germline V gives CDR1 SGDLS, CDR2 YYNGEE. V was trimmed by 0 bases and J by 2 bases, leaving 11 bases between them. The CDR3 loop reads CASSVGGPVNYGYTF. The CDR3 coding sequence is TGTGCCAGCAGCGTAGGCGGGCCCGTGAACTATGGCTACACCTTC.

This rearrangement joins TRBV4-3 to TRBJ1-1, with D possibly matching TRBD1 (5 bases). The CDR3 contains 14 residues. The germline gives CDR1 LGHNA, CDR2 YSLEER. Trimming stripped 1 base from V and 0 bases from J, with 6 bases between. Here the CDR3 reads CASSQGGVNTEAFF. The DNA for the CDR3 is TGCGCCAGCAGCCAAGGGGGGGTGAACACTGAAGCTTTCTTT.